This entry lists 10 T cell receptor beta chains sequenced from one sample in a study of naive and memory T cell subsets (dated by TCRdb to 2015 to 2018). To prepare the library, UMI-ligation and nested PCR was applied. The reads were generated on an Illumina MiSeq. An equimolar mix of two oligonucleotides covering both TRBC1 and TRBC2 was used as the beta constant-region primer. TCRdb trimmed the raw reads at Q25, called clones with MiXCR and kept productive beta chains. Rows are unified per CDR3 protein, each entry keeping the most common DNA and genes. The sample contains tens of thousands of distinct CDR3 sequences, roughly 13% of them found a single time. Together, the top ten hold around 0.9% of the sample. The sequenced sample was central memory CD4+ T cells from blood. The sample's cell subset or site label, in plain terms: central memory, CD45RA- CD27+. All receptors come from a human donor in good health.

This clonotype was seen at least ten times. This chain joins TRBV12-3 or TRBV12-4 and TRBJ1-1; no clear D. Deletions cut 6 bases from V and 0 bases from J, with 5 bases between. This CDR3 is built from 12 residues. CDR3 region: CASSLMNTEAFF. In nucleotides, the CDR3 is TGTGCCAGCAGCCTCATGAACACTGAAGCTTTCTTT.

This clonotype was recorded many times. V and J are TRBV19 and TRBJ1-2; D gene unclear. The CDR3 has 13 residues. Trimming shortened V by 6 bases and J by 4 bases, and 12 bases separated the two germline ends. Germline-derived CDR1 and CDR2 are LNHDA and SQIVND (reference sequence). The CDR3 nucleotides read TGTGCCAGTAGCGGTGGGTCTCTCTATGGCTACACCTTC. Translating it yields CASSGGSLYGYTF. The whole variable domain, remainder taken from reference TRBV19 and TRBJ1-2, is DGGITQSPKYLFRKEGQNVTLSCEQNLNHDAMYWYRQDPGQGLRLIYYSQIVNDFQKGDIAEGYSVSREKKESFPLTVTSAQKNPTAFYLCASSGGSLYGYTFGSGTRLTVV.

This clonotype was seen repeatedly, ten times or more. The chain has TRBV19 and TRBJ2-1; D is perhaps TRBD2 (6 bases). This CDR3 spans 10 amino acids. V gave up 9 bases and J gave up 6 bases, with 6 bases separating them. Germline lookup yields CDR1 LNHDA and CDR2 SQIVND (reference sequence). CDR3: CASGGNEQFF. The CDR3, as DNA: TGTGCCAGCGGGGGCAATGAGCAGTTCTTC.

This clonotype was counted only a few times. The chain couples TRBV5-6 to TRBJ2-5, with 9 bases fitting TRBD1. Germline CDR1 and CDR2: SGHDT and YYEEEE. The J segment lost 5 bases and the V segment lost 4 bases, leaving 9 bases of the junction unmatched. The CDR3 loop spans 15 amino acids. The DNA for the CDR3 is TGTGCCAGCAGCCGCCGACCCGGGACAGGGGAGACCCAGTACTTC. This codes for CASSRRPGTGETQYF.

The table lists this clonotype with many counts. CDR3 DNA: TGTGCCAGCACTCTTGGACCCCCAGGGGAGACCCAGTACTTC. This gives the protein CASTLGPPGETQYF. V is TRBV6-1 and J is TRBJ2-5; D possibly corresponds to TRBD1 (5 bases). The CDR3 loop spans 14 amino acids. Trimming shortened V by 7 bases and J by 5 bases, and 17 bases separated the two germline ends. Per germline, CDR1 MNHNS and CDR2 SASEGT.

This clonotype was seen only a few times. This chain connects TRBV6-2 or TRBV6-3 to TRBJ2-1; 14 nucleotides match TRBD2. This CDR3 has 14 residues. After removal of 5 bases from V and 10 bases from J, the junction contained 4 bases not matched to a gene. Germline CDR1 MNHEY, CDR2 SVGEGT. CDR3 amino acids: CASSEGLAGVEQFF. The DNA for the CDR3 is TGTGCCAGCAGTGAGGGACTAGCGGGAGTGGAGCAGTTCTTC.

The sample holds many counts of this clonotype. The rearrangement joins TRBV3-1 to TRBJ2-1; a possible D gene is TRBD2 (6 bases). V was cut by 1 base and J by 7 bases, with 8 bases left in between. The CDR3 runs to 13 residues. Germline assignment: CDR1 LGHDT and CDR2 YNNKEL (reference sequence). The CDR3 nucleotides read TGTGCCAGCAGCCAAGGCGGGAAAAATGAGCAGTTCTTC. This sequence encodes CASSQGGKNEQFF.

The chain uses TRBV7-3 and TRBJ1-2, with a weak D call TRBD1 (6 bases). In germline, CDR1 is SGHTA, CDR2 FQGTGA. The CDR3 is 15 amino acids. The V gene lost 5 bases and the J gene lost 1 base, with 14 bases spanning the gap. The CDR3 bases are TGTGCCAGCAGCCTACAGCCAGGGGTTAACTATGGCTACACCTTC. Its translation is CASSLQPGVNYGYTF.

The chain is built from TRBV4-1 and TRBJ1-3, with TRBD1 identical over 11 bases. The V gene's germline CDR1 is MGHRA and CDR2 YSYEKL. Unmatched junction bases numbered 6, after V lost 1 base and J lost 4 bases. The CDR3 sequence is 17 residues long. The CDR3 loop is CASSQADGTGGGNTIYF. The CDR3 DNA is TGCGCCAGCAGCCAAGCCGACGGGACAGGGGGAGGAAACACCATATATTTT.

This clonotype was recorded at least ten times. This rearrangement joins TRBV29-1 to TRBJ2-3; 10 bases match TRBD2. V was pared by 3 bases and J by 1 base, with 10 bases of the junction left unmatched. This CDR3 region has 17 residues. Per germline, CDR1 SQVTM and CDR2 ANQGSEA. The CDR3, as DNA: TGCAGCGTTGAGGGTAGCGGGAGGTCTTGGGGCACAGATACGCAGTATTTT. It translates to CSVEGSGRSWGTDTQYF.